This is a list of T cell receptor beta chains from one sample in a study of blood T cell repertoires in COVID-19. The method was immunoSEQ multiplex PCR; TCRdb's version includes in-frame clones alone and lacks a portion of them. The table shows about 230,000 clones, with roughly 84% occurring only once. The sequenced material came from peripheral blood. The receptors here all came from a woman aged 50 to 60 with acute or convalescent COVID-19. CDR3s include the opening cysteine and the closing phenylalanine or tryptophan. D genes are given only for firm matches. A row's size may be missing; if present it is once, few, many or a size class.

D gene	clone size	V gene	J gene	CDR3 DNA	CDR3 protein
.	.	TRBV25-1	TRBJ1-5	TGTGCCAGCAGCCAACAGGGTAGCAATCAGCCCCAGCATTTT	CASSQQGSNQPQHF
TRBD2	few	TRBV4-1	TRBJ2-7	TGCGCCAGCAGCCAAATGATCATAGCGGGGGCCTACGAGCAGTACTTC	CASSQMIIAGAYEQYF
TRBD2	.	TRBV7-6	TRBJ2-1	TGTGCCAGCGGGCGTGGGTTGCGGGAGGAGCGGATTTACAATGAGCAGTTCTTC	CASGRGLREERIYNEQFF
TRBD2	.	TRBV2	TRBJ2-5	TGTGCCAGCAGTGAAGCGCGTGGCGGGGGGGCGACCCAGTACTTC	CASSEARGGGATQYF
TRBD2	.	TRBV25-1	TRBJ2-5	TGTGCCAGCAGTGGTCGCGGGGGGGCTAAAGAGACCCAGTACTTC	CASSGRGGAKETQYF
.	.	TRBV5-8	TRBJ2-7	TGTGCCAGCAGCTTAATAGCAGTCAACGAGCAGTACTTC	CASSLIAVNEQYF
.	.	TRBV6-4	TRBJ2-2	TGTGCCAGCAGTGCCCACCCCGGTGGGGAGCTGTTTTTT	CASSAHPGGELFF
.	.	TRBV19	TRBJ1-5	TGTGCCAGTAGTATAGATCGGGAGGGGGGTCAGCCCCAGCATTTT	CASSIDREGGQPQHF
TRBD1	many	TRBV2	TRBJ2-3	TGTGCCAGCATCGGGGAATTCGGACAGGCCGGCACAGATACGCAGTATTTT	CASIGEFGQAGTDTQYF
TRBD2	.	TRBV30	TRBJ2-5	TGTGCCTGGTCGAGCGGGAGTGAGACCCAGTACTTC	CAWSSGSETQYF
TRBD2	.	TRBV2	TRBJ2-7	TGTGCCAGCAGTGAAGTCGGTGGGAGGGTGGAGATTCGGTACGAGCAGTACTTC	CASSEVGGRVEIRYEQYF
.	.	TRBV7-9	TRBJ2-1	TGTGCCAGCAGCTTCGGGTATCGAGACGAGCAGTTCTTC	CASSFGYRDEQFF
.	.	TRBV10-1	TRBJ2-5	TGCGCCAGCAGGATGTCGGGGGGCCGGGACAAAGAGACCCAGTACTTC	CASRMSGGRDKETQYF
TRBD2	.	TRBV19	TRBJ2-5	TGTGCCAGTAGCAAGGGACTAGCGGGGTATCTAGAGACCCAGTACTTC	CASSKGLAGYLETQYF
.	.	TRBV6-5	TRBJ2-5	TGTGCCAGCAGTTACTCGAGAACAGGGATGGAGACCCAGTACTTC	CASSYSRTGMETQYF
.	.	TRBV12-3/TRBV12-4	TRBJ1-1	TGTGCCAGCAGTTTCCCCGGGGGGCCAGCTTTCTTT	CASSFPGGPAFF
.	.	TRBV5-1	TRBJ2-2	TGCGCCAGCAGCCCAGGACAGAACACCGGGGAGCTGTTTTTT	CASSPGQNTGELFF
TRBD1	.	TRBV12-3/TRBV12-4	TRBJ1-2	TGTGCCAGCAGTTTACCCGACAGGGAGGGCTACACCTTC	CASSLPDREGYTF
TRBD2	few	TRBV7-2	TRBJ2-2	TGTGCCAGCAGCCCCAGACTAGCGGGAGGTCACGGGGAGCTGTTTTTT	CASSPRLAGGHGELFF
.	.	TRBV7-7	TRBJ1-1	TGTGCTAGCAGCTTAAATAAACAGGGTAGAACTGAAGCTTTCTTT	CASSLNKQGRTEAFF
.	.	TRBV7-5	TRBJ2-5	TGTGTCAGAAGCCCCGGCCAGGGAGAGACCCAGTACTTC	CVRSPGQGETQYF
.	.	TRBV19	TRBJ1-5	TGTGCCAGTAAAGTGACAGCTGGAAATCAGCCCCAGCATTTT	CASKVTAGNQPQHF
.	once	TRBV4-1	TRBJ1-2	TGCGCCAGCAGCCAAGGACCAGGGGACTATGGCTACACCTTC	CASSQGPGDYGYTF
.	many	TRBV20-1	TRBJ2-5	TGCAGTGCTAGAAAGTATACAGGGCGTTACTTC	CSARKYTGRYF
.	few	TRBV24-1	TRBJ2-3	TGTGCCACCAGTGGGGGCTACGGCACAGATACGCAGTATTTT	CATSGGYGTDTQYF
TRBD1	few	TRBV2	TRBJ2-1	TGTGCCAGTTACAGGGGCACCTACAATGAGCAGTTCTTC	CASYRGTYNEQFF
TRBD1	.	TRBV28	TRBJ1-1	TGTGCCGGACAGGGATACGACACTGAAGCTTTCTTT	CAGQGYDTEAFF
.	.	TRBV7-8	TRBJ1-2	TGTGCCAGCAGCTTTGGGCATAACTATGGCTACACCTTC	CASSFGHNYGYTF
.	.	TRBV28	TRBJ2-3	TGTGCCAGCAGTTTCCCCAGAAGTCCCCCAGATACGCAGTATTTT	CASSFPRSPPDTQYF
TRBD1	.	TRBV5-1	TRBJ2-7	TGCGCCAGCAGCCCGTACTCCGGGACAGGGACCTACGAGCAGTACTTC	CASSPYSGTGTYEQYF
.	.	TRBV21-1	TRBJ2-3	TGTGCCATACCTTTAGAGGCCGGAGGGGATACGCAGTATTTT	CAIPLEAGGDTQYF
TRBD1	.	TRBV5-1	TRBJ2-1	TGCGCCAGCAGCCCCCGTGAGGGACAGGGATACAATGAGCAGTTCTTC	CASSPREGQGYNEQFF
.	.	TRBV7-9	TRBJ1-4	TGTGCCAGCAGCCGTCCGGGACTACCCGTCGGAAAACTGTTTTTT	CASSRPGLPVGKLFF
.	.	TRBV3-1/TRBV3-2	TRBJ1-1	TGTGCCAGCAGCCAAGCTTGGAACACTGAAGCTTTCTTT	CASSQAWNTEAFF
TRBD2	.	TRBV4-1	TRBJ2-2	TGCGCCAGCAGCCAAGATATCCTAGCGGAGGGCACCGGGGAGCTGTTTTTT	CASSQDILAEGTGELFF
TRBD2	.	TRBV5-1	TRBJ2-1	TGCGCCAGCAGCGAAAGCGGGAGGGTCTACAATGAGCAGTTCTTC	CASSESGRVYNEQFF
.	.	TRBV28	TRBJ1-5	TGTGCCAGCAGTTTTGGGCAGAACAATCAGCCCCAGCATTTT	CASSFGQNNQPQHF
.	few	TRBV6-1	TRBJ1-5	TGTGCCAGCAGTGACGCGTATAGCAATCAGCCCCAGCATTTT	CASSDAYSNQPQHF
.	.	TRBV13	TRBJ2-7	TGTGCCAGCAGTTCCAGGGGCCCCTACGAGCAGTACTTC	CASSSRGPYEQYF
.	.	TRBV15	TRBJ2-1	TGTGCCACCAGCAGAGCTAGCTTTATTCTAGCCGGATCGGGGGATGAGCAGTTCTTC	CATSRASFILAGSGDEQFF
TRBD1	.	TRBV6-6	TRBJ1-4	TGTGCCAGCAAGCAGGGGGACGAAAAACTGTTTTTT	CASKQGDEKLFF
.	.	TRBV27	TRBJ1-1	TGTGCCAGCAGTCGATCGCCAGACAGGGAAGCTTTCTTT	CASSRSPDREAFF
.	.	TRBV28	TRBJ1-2	TGTGCCAGCAGTTTATCAGGGGTCCGTAACTATGGCTACACCTTC	CASSLSGVRNYGYTF
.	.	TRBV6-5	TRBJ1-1	TGTGCCAGCAGTAGGGGTACTGAAGCTTTCTTT	CASSRGTEAFF
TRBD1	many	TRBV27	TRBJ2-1	TGTGCCAGCGGCCCCGGGACAGGGAGGACCACCTACAATGAGCAGTTCTTC	CASGPGTGRTTYNEQFF
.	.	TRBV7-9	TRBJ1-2	TGTGCCAGCGCCGCAGCGGGGCACGACAAAACCTATGGCTACACCTTC	CASAAAGHDKTYGYTF
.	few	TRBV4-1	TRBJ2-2	TGCGCCAGCAGCCCGCTGGGGGGTGGGGCCACCGGGGAGCTGTTTTTT	CASSPLGGGATGELFF
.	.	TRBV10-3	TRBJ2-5	TGTGCCATCAGGGGGGGAGAGACCCAGTACTTC	CAIRGGETQYF